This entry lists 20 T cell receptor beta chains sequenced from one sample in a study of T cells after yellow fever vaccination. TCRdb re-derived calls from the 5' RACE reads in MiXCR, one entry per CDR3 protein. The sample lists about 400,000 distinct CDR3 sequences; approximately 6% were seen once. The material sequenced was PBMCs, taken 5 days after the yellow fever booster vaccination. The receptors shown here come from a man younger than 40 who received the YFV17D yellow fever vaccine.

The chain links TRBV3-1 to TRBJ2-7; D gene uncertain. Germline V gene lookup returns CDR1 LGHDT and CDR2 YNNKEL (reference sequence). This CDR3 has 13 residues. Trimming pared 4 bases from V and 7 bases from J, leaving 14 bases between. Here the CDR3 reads CASSPRPNGEQYF. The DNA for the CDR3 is TGTGCCAGCAGCCCACGGCCCAATGGGGAGCAGTACTTC.

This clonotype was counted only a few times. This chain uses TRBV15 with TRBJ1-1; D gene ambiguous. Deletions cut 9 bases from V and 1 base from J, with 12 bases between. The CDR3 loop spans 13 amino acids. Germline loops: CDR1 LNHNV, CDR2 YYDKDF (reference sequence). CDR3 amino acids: CATLGRTNTEAFF. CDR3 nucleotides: TGTGCCACACTAGGACGGACGAACACTGAAGCTTTCTTT.

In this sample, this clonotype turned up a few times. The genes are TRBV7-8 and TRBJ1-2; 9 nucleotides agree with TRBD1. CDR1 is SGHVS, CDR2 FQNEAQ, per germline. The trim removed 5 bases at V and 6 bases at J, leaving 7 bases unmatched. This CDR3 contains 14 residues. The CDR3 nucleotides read TGTGCCAGCAGCCCACTTCGGACAGGGGATGGCTACACCTTC. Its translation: CASSPLRTGDGYTF.

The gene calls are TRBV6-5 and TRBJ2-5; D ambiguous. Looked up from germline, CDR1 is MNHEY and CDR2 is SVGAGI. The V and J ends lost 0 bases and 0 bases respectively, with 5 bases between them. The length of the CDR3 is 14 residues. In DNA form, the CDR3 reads TGTGCCAGCAGTTACTCAGTCGACCAAGAGACCCAGTACTTC. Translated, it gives CASSYSVDQETQYF.

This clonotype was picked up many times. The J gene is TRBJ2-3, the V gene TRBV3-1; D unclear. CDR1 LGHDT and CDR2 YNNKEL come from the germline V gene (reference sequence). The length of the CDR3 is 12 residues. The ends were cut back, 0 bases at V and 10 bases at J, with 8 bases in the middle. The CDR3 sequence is CASSQESGAQYF. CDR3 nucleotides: TGTGCCAGCAGCCAAGAATCTGGGGCGCAGTATTTT.

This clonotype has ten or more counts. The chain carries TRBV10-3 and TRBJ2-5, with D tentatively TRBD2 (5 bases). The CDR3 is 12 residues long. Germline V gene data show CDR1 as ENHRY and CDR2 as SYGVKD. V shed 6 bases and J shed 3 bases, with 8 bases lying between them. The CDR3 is CAIRRTEETQYF. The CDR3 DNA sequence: TGTGCCATCAGGAGGACTGAAGAGACCCAGTACTTC.

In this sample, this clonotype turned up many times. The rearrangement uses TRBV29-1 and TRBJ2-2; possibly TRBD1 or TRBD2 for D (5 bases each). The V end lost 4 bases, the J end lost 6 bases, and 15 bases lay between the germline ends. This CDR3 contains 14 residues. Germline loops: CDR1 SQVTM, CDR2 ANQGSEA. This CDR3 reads CSVGASRGAGELFF. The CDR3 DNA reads TGCAGCGTTGGCGCTAGCCGGGGCGCCGGGGAGCTGTTTTTT.

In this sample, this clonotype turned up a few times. This chain's CDR3 is CASRLAGSDTQYF. In DNA, the CDR3 is TGCGCCAGCAGACTAGCGGGCTCAGATACGCAGTATTTT. The V gene is TRBV4-3, the J gene TRBJ2-3; 9 bases line up with TRBD2. The CDR3 runs 13 residues. Trimming removed 6 bases from V and 4 bases from J; junction bases left unmatched: 2. The germline gives CDR1 LGHNA, CDR2 YSLEER.

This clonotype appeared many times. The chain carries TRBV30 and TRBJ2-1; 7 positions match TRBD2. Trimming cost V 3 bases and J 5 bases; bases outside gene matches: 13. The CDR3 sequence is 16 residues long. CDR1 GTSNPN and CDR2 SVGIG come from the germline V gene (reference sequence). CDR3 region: CAWSPWRESHHNEQFF. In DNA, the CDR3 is TGTGCCTGGAGCCCGTGGCGGGAGTCTCACCACAATGAGCAGTTCTTC.

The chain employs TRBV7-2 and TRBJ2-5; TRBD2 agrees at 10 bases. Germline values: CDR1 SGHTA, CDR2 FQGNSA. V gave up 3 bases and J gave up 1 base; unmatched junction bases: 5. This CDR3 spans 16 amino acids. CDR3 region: CASSLSLAGAQETQYF. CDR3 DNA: TGTGCCAGCAGCTTGTCTCTAGCGGGGGCCCAAGAGACCCAGTACTTC.

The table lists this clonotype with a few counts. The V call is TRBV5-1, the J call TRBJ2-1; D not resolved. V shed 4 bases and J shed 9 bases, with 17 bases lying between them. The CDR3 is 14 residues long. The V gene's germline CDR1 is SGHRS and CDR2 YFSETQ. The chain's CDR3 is CASSPTTRPGEQFF. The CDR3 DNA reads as TGCGCCAGCAGCCCCACAACAAGGCCGGGTGAGCAGTTCTTC.

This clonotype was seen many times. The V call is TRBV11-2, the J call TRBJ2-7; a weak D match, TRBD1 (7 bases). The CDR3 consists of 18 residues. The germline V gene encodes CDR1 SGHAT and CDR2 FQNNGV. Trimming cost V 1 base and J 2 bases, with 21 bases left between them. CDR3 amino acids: CASSLVLAGPQGAYEQYF. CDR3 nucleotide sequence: TGTGCCAGCAGCTTAGTACTCGCGGGACCCCAGGGGGCCTACGAGCAGTACTTC.

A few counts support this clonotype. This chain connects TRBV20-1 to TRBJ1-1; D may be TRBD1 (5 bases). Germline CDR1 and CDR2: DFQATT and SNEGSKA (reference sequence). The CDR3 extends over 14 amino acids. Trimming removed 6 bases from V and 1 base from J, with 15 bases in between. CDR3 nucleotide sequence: TGCAGTGCGGAACCCCAGGGACCGAACACTGAAGCTTTCTTT. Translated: CSAEPQGPNTEAFF.

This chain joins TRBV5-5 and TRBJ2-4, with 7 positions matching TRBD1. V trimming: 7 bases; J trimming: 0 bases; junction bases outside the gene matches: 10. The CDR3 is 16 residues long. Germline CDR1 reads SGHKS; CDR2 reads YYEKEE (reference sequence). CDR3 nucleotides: TGTGCCAGCTCGAAGACAGGGACCTTAGCCAAAAACATTCAGTACTTC. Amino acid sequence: CASSKTGTLAKNIQYF.

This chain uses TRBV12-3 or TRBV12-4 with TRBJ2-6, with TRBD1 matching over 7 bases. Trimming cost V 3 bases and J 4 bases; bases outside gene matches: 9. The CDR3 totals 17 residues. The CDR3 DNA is TGTGCCAGCAGTTTCGGCACAAGGGGGCCCGGGGCCAACGTCCTGACTTTC. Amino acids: CASSFGTRGPGANVLTF.

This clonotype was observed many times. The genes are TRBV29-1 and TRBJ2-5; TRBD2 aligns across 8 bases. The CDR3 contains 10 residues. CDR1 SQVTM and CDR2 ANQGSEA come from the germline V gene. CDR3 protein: CTAGGETQYF. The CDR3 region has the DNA TGCACTGCGGGGGGAGAGACCCAGTACTTC.

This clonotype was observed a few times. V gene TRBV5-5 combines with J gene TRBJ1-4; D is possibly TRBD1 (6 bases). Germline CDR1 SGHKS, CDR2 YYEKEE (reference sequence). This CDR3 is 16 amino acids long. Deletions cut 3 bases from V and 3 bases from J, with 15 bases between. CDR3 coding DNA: TGTGCCAGCAGCTCAACAGGGAGTCGTCCTAATGAAAAACTGTTTTTT. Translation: CASSSTGSRPNEKLFF. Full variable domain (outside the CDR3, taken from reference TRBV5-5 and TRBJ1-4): DAGVTQSPTHLIKTRGQQVTLRCSPISGHKSVSWYQQVLGQGPQFIFQYYEKEERGRGNFPDRFSARQFPNYSSELNVNALLLGDSALYLCASSSTGSRPNEKLFFGSGTQLSVL.

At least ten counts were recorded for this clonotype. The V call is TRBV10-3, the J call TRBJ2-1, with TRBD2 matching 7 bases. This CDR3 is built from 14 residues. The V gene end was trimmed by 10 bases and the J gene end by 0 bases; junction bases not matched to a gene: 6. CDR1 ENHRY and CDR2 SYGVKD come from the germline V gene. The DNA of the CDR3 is TGTGCCACTAGGCGGGACTACTCCTACAATGAGCAGTTCTTC. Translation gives CATRRDYSYNEQFF.

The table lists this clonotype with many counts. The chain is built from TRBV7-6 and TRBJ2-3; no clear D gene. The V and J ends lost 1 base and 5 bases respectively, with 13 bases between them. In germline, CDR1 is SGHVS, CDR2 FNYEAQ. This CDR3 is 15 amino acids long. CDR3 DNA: TGTGCCAGCAGCTTAGATGATATGACGGGAGATACGCAGTATTTT. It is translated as CASSLDDMTGDTQYF.

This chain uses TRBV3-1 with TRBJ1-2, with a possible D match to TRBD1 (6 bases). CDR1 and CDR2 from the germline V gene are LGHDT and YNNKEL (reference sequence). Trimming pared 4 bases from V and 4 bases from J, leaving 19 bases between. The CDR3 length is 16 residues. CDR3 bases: TGTGCCAGCAGCCTGTCCAGGACAGCGGCTCGCTATGGCTACACCTTC. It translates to CASSLSRTAARYGYTF.